One sample yielded the 15 T cell receptor beta chains listed below, sequenced in a study of T cell repertoires in cytomegalovirus infection. No antigen has been identified for these receptors. TCRdb fed the reads into MiXCR, producing one record per CDR3 protein. Of about 110,000 distinct CDR3 sequences listed, under 50% are singletons. The starting material was CD8+ T cells from cultured PBMCs, obtained from culture after CMV antigen stimulation. All receptors derive from a human donor in good health (CMV status not recorded). Some clones in this sample may be carry-over from other donors' samples.

This rearrangement joins TRBV5-4 to TRBJ2-1; 9 bases line up with TRBD2. Germline V lookup: CDR1 SGHNT, CDR2 YYREEE (reference sequence). The junction had 2 bases not matched to a gene; V was cut back by 0 bases and J by 4 bases. This CDR3 has 15 residues. CDR3 in amino acids: CASSLGTSDYNEQFF. In nucleotides, the CDR3 is TGTGCCAGCAGCTTGGGGACTAGCGATTACAATGAGCAGTTCTTC. The full variable domain, with the rest looked up from reference TRBV5-4 and TRBJ2-1, is ETGVTQSPTHLIKTRGQQVTLRCSSQSGHNTVSWYQQALGQGPQFIFQYYREEENGRGNFPPRFSGLQFPNYSSELNVNALELDDSALYLCASSLGTSDYNEQFFGPGTRLTVL.

The chain joins TRBV12-3 or TRBV12-4 to TRBJ1-5, with a tentative D call TRBD1 (5 bases). V was trimmed by 0 bases and J by 4 bases, leaving 7 bases between them. This CDR3 is built from 14 residues. The CDR3 DNA follows: TGTGCCAGCAGTTTAGCGACAGCTAATCAGCCCCAGCATTTT. As protein: CASSLATANQPQHF.

The chain combines TRBV7-4 with TRBJ2-5; TRBD1 matches 7 bases. CDR1 SGHVT and CDR2 SQSDAQ come from the germline V gene. The CDR3 contains 16 residues. J lost 0 bases, V lost 6 bases, and 10 bases had no gene match. This chain's CDR3 is CASRPGTARYQETQYF. CDR3 coding DNA: TGTGCCAGCAGACCCGGGACAGCTAGATACCAAGAGACCCAGTACTTC.

This chain links TRBV15 with TRBJ2-7; D perhaps matches TRBD2 (6 bases). CDR1 and CDR2 (germline): LNHNV, YYDKDF (reference sequence). The CDR3 loop spans 14 amino acids. V gave up 0 bases and J gave up 2 bases, with 8 bases separating them. The CDR3 DNA sequence: TGTGCCACCAGCAGAGATTCGGGAGCCTACGAGCAGTACTTC. It encodes CATSRDSGAYEQYF.

This clonotype appeared a few times. The chain combines TRBV7-8 with TRBJ1-1; D call uncertain. V was cut by 5 bases and J by 6 bases, with 16 bases left in between. This CDR3 has 14 amino acids. Germline loops: CDR1 SGHVS, CDR2 FQNEAQ. The CDR3 nucleotides are TGTGCCAGCAGCCCCGCCCGGTGGGGTGCTGAAGCTTTCTTT. Its translation: CASSPARWGAEAFF.

J is TRBJ1-1 and V is TRBV27, with TRBD1 as a possible D gene (6 bases). Trimming cost V 3 bases and J 5 bases, with 10 bases left between them. CDR1 is MNHEY, CDR2 SMNVEV, per germline (reference sequence). The CDR3 loop spans 13 amino acids. In nucleotides, the CDR3 is TGTGCCAGCAGTTTGTCAGGGGCAACTGAAGCTTTCTTT. It specifies CASSLSGATEAFF.

V gene TRBV2 combines with J gene TRBJ1-1, with 11 bases identical to TRBD1. Germline V gene sequence: CDR1 SNHLY, CDR2 FYNNEI. The CDR3 has 14 residues. V was clipped by 6 bases and J by 0 bases; unmatched bases: 0. The CDR3 here is CASRGQGVNTEAFF. Here the CDR3 DNA reads TGTGCCAGCAGGGGACAGGGGGTGAACACTGAAGCTTTCTTT. Drawing the rest from reference TRBV2 and TRBJ1-1, the complete variable domain is EPEVTQTPSHQVTQMGQEVILRCVPISNHLYFYWYRQILGQKVEFLVSFYNNEISEKSEIFDDQFSVERPDGSNFTLKIRSTKLEDSAMYFCASRGQGVNTEAFFGQGTRLTVV.

This clonotype turned up a few times. The CDR3 loop is CASSSTQFATNEKLFF. DNA for the CDR3: TGTGCCAGCAGTTCGACTCAATTTGCAACTAATGAAAAACTGTTTTTT. The V and J genes are TRBV27 and TRBJ1-4, with D uncertain. This CDR3 contains 16 residues. From germline, CDR1 is MNHEY and CDR2 SMNVEV (reference sequence). Trimming left V 4 bases short and J 0 bases short, with 12 bases between.

Ten or more counts support this clonotype. The J gene is TRBJ2-1, the V gene TRBV7-6; D possibly matches TRBD1 or TRBD2 (6 bases each). Deletions cut 5 bases from V and 5 bases from J, with 13 bases between. Germline V gene sequence: CDR1 SGHVS, CDR2 FNYEAQ. This CDR3 contains 14 residues. CDR3 sequence: CASSGGLRNNEQFF. In DNA, the CDR3 is TGTGCCAGCAGCGGGGGGCTCAGGAACAATGAGCAGTTCTTC.

This chain uses TRBV6-5 with TRBJ2-7, with 8 bases fitting TRBD1. The CDR3 covers 14 residues. Germline values: CDR1 MNHEY, CDR2 SVGAGI. The junction had 3 bases not matched to a gene; V was cut back by 2 bases and J by 3 bases. DNA of the CDR3: TGTGCCAGCAGTTACGACAGGGGAGGCTACGAGCAGTACTTC. Translating gives CASSYDRGGYEQYF.

For the CDR3, the DNA is TGTGCCAGCAGTTGGGGGGGGACGAACACTGAAGCTTTCTTT. Protein product: CASSWGGTNTEAFF. The V call is TRBV27, the J call TRBJ1-1; possible D gene TRBD1, 5 bases. The CDR3 spans 14 residues. Germline loops: CDR1 MNHEY, CDR2 SMNVEV (reference sequence). Trimming cost V 4 bases and J 1 base, with 10 bases left between them.

The CDR3 here is CASSQDWQRGARDEQFF. The CDR3 region has the DNA TGCGCCAGCAGCCAAGATTGGCAACGGGGGGCCAGGGATGAGCAGTTCTTC. The chain uses TRBV4-1 and TRBJ2-1; maybe TRBD2 (7 bases). The CDR3 runs to 17 residues. Per the germline V gene, CDR1 is MGHRA and CDR2 is YSYEKL. Trimming shortened V by 0 bases and J by 8 bases, and 20 bases separated the two germline ends.

The V call is TRBV5-5, the J call TRBJ2-3, with 10 bases fitting TRBD1. CDR1 SGHKS and CDR2 YYEKEE come from the germline V gene (reference sequence). The trim removed 3 bases at V and 5 bases at J, leaving 3 bases unmatched. The CDR3 consists of 14 residues. As DNA, the CDR3 is TGTGCCAGCAGCTCCGGGACAGGGGAAGATACGCAGTATTTT. It codes for CASSSGTGEDTQYF.

This chain links TRBV2 with TRBJ2-7, with D unclear. This CDR3 spans 10 amino acids. Trimming took 3 bases from V and 7 from J, leaving 4 bases between them. Germline V gives CDR1 SNHLY, CDR2 FYNNEI. The CDR3 here is CASSDGEQYF. In nucleotides, the CDR3 is TGTGCCAGCAGTGATGGGGAGCAGTACTTC.

The chain links TRBV6-1 to TRBJ2-7, with D perhaps matching TRBD2 (6 bases). CDR3 length equals 14 residues. The germline gives CDR1 MNHNS, CDR2 SASEGT. The DNA for the CDR3 is TGTGCGACGGCGGGGACCCACATCTCCTACGAGCAGTACTTC. Translated: CATAGTHISYEQYF.